In its sample, the clone carrying this T cell receptor beta chain was seen a few times. What it recognizes is unknown. The CDR3 runs 15 residues. Germline loops: CDR1 MNHEY, CDR2 SVGAGI. The V end lost 3 bases, the J end lost 2 bases, and 13 bases lay between the germline ends. Constant-segment primers served in 5'RACE that generated TCR alpha and TCR beta cDNA libraries bearing sample barcodes and UMIs. Using its own MiXCR run on the 5' RACE reads, TCRdb lists one record per CDR3 protein. In the table there are around 180,000 distinct CDR3 sequences, about a sixth of which are singletons. The entry originates in a study of T-cell memory formation after mild COVID-19. Whole-study context: Largely donor-specific TCR clusters were found.

Findings and caveats of the study: CD4+ contracting clones were found mainly in CM and EM, and CD8+ ones in EMRA. Day 15 to 85 contracting clones showed balanced CD4/CD8; day 15 to 37 expanders favored CD4+.

This TCR derives from an adult woman who had mild COVID-19 (a few samples of this study predate the infection). Cell type and time point are not known. Sequences were obtained from PBMCs or a T cell subset sorted from them (not recorded which). The chain combines TRBV6-5 with TRBJ1-2; D not certain. The CDR3 reads CASSYDIFANYGYTF. As DNA, the CDR3 is TGTGCCAGCAGTTATGATATATTCGCCAACTATGGCTACACCTTC.